In this sample, the clone carrying this T cell receptor (beta chain) turned up a few times. CDR3 length: 14 residues. The trim removed 7 bases at V and 7 bases at J, leaving 9 bases unmatched. Per germline, CDR1 MNHEY and CDR2 SVGEGT. The data were obtained in a study of human T cells and chemical hapten exposure. Looking at the study overall: DPC (0.01%) was patch tested on the upper back and read at 6 days.

MiXCR was run by TCRdb on the RACE reads, yielding one entry per CDR3 protein. The profile shows under 200,000 distinct CDR3 sequences, about 31% of them singletons. Stated time point: pre-sensitization, week 0. Documented treatment: therapeutic diphenylcyclopropenone sensitization with weekly scalp DPC. This receptor was taken from a woman aged 30 to 39 with alopecia areata. Some clones in this sample may be carry-over from other donors' samples. Source: whole blood, taken in connection with sensitization to the hapten diphenylcyclopropenone (DPC). The rearrangement uses TRBV6-2 or TRBV6-3 and TRBJ1-5; TRBD1 matches 8 bases. The CDR3 DNA sequence: TGTGCCAGCACGCTAATGACAGGGGACCAGCCCCAGCATTTT. Translation gives CASTLMTGDQPQHF.